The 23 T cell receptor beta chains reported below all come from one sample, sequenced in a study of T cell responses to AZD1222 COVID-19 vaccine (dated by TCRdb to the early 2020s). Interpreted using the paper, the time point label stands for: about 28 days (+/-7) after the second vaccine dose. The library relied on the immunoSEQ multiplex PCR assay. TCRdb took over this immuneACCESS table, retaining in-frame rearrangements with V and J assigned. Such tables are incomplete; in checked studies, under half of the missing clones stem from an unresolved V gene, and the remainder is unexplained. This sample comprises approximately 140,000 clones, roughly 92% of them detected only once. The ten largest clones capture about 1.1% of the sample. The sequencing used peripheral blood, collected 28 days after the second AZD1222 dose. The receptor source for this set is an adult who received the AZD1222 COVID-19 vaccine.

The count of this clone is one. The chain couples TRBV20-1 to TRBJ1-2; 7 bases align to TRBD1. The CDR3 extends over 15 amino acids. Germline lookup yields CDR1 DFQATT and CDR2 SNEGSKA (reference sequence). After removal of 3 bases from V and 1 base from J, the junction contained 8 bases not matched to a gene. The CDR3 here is CSASWGQWFNYGYTF. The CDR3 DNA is TGCAGTGCTAGTTGGGGACAGTGGTTTAACTATGGCTACACCTTC.

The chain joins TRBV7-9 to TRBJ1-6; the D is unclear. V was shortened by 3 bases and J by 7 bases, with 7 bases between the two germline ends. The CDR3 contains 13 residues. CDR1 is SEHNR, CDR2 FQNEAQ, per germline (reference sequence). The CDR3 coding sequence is TGTGCCAGCAGCTTCCAGGAGAATTCACCCCTCCACTTT. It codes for CASSFQENSPLHF.

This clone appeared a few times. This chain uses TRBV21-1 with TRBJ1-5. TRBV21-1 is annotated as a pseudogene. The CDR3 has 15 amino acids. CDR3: CASSKIGGSNQPQHF. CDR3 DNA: TGTGCCAGCAGCAAAATAGGTGGAAGCAATCAGCCCCAGCATTTT.

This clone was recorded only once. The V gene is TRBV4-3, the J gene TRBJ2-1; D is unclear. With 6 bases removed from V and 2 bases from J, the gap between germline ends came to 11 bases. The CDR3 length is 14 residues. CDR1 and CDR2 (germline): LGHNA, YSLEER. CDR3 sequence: CASRESYAYNEQFF. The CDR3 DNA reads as TGCGCCAGCAGGGAGAGTTATGCCTACAATGAGCAGTTCTTC.

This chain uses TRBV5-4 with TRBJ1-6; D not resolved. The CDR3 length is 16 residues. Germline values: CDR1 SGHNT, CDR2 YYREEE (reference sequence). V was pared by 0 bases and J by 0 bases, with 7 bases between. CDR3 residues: CASSLDSSSYNSPLHF. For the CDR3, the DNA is TGTGCCAGCAGCTTGGACTCGAGCTCCTATAATTCACCCCTCCACTTT.

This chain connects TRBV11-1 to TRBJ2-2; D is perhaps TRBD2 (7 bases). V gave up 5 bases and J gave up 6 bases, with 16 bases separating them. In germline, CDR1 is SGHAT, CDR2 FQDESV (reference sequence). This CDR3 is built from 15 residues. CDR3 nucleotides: TGTGCCAGCAGCCCCCACCGAGGGGGGGCCGGGGAGCTGTTTTTT. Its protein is CASSPHRGGAGELFF.

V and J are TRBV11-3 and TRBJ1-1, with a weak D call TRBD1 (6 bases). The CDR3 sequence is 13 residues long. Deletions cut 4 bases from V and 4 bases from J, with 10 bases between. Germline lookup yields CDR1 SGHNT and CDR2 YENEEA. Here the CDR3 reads CASSSEGGTEAFF. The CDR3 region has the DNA TGTGCCAGCAGCTCGGAGGGGGGCACTGAAGCTTTCTTT.

As DNA, the CDR3 is TGTGCCAGCAGCATGGGGACTAGCGGAGTCAAAGAGACCCAGTACTTC. It translates to CASSMGTSGVKETQYF. This rearrangement joins TRBV5-8 to TRBJ2-5, with 11 nucleotides matching TRBD2. V gave up 4 bases and J gave up 3 bases; unmatched junction bases: 8. The germline V gene has CDR1 SGHTS and CDR2 YDEGEE. The CDR3 is 16 amino acids.

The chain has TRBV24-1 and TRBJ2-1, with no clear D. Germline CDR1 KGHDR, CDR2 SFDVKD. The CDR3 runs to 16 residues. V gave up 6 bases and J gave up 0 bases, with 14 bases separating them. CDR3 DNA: TGTGCCACCAGTTCCCTAGTAACAAGCTCCTACAATGAGCAGTTCTTC. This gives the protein CATSSLVTSSYNEQFF.

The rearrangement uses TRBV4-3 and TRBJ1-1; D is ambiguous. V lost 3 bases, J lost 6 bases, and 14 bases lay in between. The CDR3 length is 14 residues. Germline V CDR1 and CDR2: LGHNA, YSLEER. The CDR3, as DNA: TGCGCCAGCAGCCACCTGGCGTCAGGCGCTGAAGCTTTCTTT. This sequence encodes CASSHLASGAEAFF.

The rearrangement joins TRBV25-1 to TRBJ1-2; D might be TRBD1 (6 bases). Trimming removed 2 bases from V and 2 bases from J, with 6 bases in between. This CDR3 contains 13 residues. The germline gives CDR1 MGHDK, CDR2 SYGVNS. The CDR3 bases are TGTGCCAGCAGTGAACAGGGGAACTATGGCTACACCTTC. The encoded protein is CASSEQGNYGYTF.

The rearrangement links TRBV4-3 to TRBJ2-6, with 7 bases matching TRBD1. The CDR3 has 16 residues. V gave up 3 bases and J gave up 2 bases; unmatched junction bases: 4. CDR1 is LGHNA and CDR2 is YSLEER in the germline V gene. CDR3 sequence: CASSQVDRAGANVLTF. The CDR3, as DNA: TGCGCCAGCAGCCAGGTTGACAGGGCTGGGGCCAACGTCCTGACTTTC.

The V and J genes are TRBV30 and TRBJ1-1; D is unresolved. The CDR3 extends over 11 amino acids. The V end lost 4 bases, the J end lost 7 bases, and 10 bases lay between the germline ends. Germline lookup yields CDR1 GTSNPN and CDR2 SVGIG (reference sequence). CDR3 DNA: TGTGCCTGGAATAGGGTTGGTGAAGCTTTCTTT. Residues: CAWNRVGEAFF.

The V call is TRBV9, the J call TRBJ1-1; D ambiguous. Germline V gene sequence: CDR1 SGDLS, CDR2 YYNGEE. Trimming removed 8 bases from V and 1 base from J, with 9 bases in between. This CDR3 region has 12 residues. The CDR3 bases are TGTGCCAGTAGCCCAGGGAACACTGAAGCTTTCTTT. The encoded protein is CASSPGNTEAFF.

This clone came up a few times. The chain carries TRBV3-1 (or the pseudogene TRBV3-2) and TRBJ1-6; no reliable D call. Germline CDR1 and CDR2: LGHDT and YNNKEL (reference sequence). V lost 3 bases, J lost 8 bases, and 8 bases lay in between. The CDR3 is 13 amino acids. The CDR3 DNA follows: TGTGCCAGCAGCCATCGGACGGATTCACCCCTCCACTTT. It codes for CASSHRTDSPLHF.

Here the CDR3 reads CASSAGQGLGPYGYTF. The CDR3, as DNA: TGTGCCAGCAGCGCGGGACAGGGACTTGGGCCCTATGGCTACACCTTC. The chain has TRBV9 and TRBJ1-2; 9 bases map to TRBD1. The CDR3 loop spans 16 amino acids. CDR1 is SGDLS, CDR2 YYNGEE, per germline. J gave up 4 bases and V 3 bases, and 10 bases lay outside the gene matches. Supplemented by reference TRBV9 and TRBJ1-2, the full variable domain reads DSGVTQTPKHLITATGQRVTLRCSPRSGDLSVYWYQQSLDQGLQFLIQYYNGEERAKGNILERFSAQQFPDLHSELNLSSLELGDSALYFCASSAGQGLGPYGYTFGSGTRLTVV.

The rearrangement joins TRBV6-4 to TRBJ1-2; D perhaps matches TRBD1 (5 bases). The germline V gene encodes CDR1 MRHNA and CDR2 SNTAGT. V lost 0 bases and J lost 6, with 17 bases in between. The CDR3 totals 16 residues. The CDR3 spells CASSDSAGPSVDGYTF. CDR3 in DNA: TGTGCCAGCAGTGACTCCGCGGGACCCTCGGTAGATGGCTACACCTTC.

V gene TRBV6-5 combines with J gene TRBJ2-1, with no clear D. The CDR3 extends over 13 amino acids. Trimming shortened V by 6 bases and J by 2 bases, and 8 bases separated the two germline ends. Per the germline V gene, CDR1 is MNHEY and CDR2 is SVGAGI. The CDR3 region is CASRSTTYNEQFF. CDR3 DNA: TGTGCCAGCAGAAGCACCACCTACAATGAGCAGTTCTTC.

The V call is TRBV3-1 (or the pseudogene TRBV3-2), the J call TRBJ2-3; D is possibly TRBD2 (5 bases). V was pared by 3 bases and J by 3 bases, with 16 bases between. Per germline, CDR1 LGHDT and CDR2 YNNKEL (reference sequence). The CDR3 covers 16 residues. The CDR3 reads CASSHAGVATTDTQYF. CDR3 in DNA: TGTGCCAGCAGCCACGCCGGGGTAGCGACAACAGATACGCAGTATTTT.

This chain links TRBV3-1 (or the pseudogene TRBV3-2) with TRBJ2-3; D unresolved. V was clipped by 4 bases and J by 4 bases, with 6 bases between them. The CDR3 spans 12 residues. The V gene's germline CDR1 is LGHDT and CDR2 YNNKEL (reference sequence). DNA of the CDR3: TGTGCCAGCAGCCCGTCCGCAGATACGCAGTATTTT. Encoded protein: CASSPSADTQYF.

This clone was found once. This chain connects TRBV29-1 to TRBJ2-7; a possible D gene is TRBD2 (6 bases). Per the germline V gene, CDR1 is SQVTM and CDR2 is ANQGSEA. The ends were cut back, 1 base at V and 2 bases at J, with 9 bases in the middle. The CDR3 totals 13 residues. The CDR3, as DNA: TGCAGCGTTGAAGGGGAGGAGCCCTACGAGCAGTACTTC. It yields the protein CSVEGEEPYEQYF.

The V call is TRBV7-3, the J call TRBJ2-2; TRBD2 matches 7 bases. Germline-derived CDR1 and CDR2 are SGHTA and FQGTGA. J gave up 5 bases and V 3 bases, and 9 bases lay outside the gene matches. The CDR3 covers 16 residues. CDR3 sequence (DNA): TGTGCCAGCAGCTTCGGGCGGGGGACGAGTACCGGGGAGCTGTTTTTT. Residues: CASSFGRGTSTGELFF.

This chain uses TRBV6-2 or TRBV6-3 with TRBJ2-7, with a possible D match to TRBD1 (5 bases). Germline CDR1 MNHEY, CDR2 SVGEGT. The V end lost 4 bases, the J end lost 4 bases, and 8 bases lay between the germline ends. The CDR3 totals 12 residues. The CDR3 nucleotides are TGTGCCAGCAGTTTTGCAGGGTACGAGCAGTACTTC. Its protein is CASSFAGYEQYF.